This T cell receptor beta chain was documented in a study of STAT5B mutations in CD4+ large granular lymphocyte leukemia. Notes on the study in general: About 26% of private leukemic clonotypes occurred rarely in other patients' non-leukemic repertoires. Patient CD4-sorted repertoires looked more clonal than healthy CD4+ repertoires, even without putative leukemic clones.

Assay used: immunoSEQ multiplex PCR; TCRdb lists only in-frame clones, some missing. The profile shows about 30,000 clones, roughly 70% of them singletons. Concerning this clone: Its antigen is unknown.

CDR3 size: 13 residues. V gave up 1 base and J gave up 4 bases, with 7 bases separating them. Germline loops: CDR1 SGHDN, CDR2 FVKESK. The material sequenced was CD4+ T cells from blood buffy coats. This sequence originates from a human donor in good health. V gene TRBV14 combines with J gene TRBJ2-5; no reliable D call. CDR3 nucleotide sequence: TGTGCCAGCAGCCAAGGTTTTGGAGAGACCCAGTACTTC. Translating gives CASSQGFGETQYF.